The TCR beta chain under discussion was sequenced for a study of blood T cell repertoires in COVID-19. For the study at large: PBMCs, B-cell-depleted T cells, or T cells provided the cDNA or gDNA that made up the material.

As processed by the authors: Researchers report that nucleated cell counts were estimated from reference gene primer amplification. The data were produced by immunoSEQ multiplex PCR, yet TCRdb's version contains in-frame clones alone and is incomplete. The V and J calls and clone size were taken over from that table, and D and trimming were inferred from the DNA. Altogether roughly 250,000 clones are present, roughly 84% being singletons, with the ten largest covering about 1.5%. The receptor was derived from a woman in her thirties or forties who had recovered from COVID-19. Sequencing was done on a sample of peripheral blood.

CDR3 loop: CASSSPPTNTGELFF. DNA for the CDR3: TGTGCCAGCTCTTCCCCCCCCACAAATACCGGGGAGCTGTTTTTT. The rearrangement uses TRBV18 and TRBJ2-2; D is ambiguous. The length of the CDR3 is 15 residues. CDR1 and CDR2 (germline): KGHSH, LQKENI. The ends were cut back, 6 bases at V and 5 bases at J, with 16 bases in the middle.